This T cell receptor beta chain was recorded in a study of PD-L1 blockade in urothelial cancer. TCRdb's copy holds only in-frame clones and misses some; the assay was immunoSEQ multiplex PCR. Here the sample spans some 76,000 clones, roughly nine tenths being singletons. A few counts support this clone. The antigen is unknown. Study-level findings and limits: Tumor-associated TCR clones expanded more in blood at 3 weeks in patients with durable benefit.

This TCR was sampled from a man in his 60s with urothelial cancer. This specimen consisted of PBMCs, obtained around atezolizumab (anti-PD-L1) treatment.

The CDR3 loop reads CASSVDSLAGDEQYF. The CDR3 region has the DNA TGTGCCAGCAGCGTAGACTCGCTAGCGGGAGACGAGCAGTACTTC. The V call is TRBV9, the J call TRBJ2-7; 10 bases agree with TRBD2. After removal of 0 bases from V and 5 bases from J, the junction contained 5 bases not matched to a gene. CDR1 and CDR2 from the germline V gene are SGDLS and YYNGEE. This CDR3 has 15 residues.